Given below is one TCR beta chain in context. Its antigen is unidentified. This entry is derived from a study of long-term antiretroviral therapy in people with HIV. Samples held roughly 0.9-10 million cryopreserved PBMC, and DNA extraction followed. Study-level findings and limits: Information on adherence, resistance and therapy changes was unavailable.

The CDR3 covers 14 residues. V shed 0 bases and J 5 bases; nucleotides not matched to a gene: 5. Germline CDR1 is GTSNPN and CDR2 is SVGIG (reference sequence). This was the immunoSEQ v3.0 assay at survey level. This table comes from immunoSEQ multiplex PCR, and its TCRdb copy is limited to in-frame clones, with some not included. The sample contains roughly 23,000 clones, around 83% of which appear only once. V usage is TRBV30 and J usage is TRBJ1-1; 8 nucleotides agree with TRBD1. The sample here was unsorted PBMCs, taken 0.1 years before starting antiretroviral therapy. The source of this sequence is a man between 18 and 35 years old with HIV. Here the CDR3 reads CAWSVYGQGTEAFF. The CDR3 bases are TGTGCCTGGAGTGTATATGGACAGGGAACTGAAGCTTTCTTT.